The present entry profiles one TCR beta chain with its context. Primers included in the PCR were 60 Vbeta and 13 Jbeta primers. The data were produced by immunoSEQ multiplex PCR, yet TCRdb's version contains in-frame clones alone and is incomplete. In the table there are 150,000 to 200,000 clones, about 70% of which are singletons. The data were taken from a study of cytomegalovirus exposure and HLA in healthy donors. Looked up from germline, CDR1 is GTSNPN and CDR2 is SVGIG (reference sequence). Deletions cut 0 bases from V and 0 bases from J, with 14 bases between. The length of the CDR3 is 16 residues.

The V gene is TRBV30, the J gene TRBJ1-1, with D possibly TRBD1 on 5 matching bases. This TCR derives from a man aged 25-45 years in good health and CMV-seropositive. Sequenced: PBMCs. CDR3 region: CAWSVLVGGLNTEAFF. The CDR3 DNA sequence: TGTGCCTGGAGTGTACTGGTGGGGGGTTTGAACACTGAAGCTTTCTTT.